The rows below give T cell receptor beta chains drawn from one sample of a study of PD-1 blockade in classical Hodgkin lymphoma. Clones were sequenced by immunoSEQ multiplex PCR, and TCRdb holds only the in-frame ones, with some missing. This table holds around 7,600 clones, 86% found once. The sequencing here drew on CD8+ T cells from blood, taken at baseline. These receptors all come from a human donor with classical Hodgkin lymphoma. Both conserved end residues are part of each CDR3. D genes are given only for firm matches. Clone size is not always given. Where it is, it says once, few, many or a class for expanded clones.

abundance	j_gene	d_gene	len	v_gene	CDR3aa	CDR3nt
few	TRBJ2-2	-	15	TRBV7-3	CASSLVGTDLEELFF	TGTGCCAGCAGCTTAGTAGGGACCGACTTGGAGGAGCTGTTTTTT
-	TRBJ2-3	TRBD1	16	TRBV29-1	CSASRDRGRNTDTQYF	TGCAGCGCCAGCCGGGACAGGGGGCGCAACACAGATACGCAGTATTTT
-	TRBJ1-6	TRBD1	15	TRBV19	CASSTTGGGNSPLHF	TGTGCCAGTAGTACCACAGGGGGAGGTAATTCACCCCTCCACTTT
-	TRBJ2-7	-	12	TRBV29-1	CSVAVGAYEQYF	TGCAGCGTTGCTGTAGGGGCCTACGAGCAGTACTTC
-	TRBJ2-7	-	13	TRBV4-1	CASSRGSDYEQYF	TGCGCCAGCAGCCGGGGGAGTGACTACGAGCAGTACTTC
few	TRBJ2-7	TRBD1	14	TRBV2	CASSDTGGQYEQYF	TGTGCCAGCAGTGACACAGGGGGTCAGTACGAGCAGTACTTC
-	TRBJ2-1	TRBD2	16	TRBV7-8	CASSLAVTSIYNEQFF	TGTGCCAGCAGCTTAGCGGTGACTAGCATATACAATGAGCAGTTCTTC
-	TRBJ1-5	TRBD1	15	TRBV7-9	CASSPTGGRNQPQHF	TGTGCCAGCAGCCCAACAGGGGGCCGCAATCAGCCCCAGCATTTT
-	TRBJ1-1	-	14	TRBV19	CASTYNPWGTEAFF	TGTGCCAGTACCTACAACCCTTGGGGCACTGAAGCTTTCTTT
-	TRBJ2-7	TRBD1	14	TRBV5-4	CASSLGTGGFEQYF	TGTGCCAGCAGCTTGGGGACAGGGGGCTTCGAGCAGTACTTC
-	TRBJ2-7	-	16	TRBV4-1	CASSQEGAPRSYEQYF	TGCGCCAGCAGCCAAGAGGGGGCACCACGTTCCTACGAGCAGTACTTC
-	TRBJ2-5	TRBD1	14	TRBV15	CATSRDGTEETQYF	TGTGCCACCAGCAGGGACGGGACAGAAGAGACCCAGTACTTC
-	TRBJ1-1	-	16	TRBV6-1	CASSEEGRAGDTEAFF	TGTGCCAGCAGTGAAGAGGGAAGGGCGGGGGACACTGAAGCTTTCTTT
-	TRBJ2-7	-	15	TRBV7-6	CASSLVGEGWYEQYF	TGTGCCAGCAGCTTAGTTGGTGAGGGGTGGTACGAGCAGTACTTC
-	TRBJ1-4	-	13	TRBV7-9	CASSLGANEKLFF	TGTGCCAGCAGCTTAGGTGCAAATGAAAAACTGTTTTTT
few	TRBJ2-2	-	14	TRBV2	CASVSGRNTGELFF	TGTGCCAGCGTTAGCGGTAGGAACACCGGGGAGCTGTTTTTT
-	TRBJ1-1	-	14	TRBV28	CASSLFIQNTEAFF	TGTGCCAGCAGTTTATTCATCCAGAACACTGAAGCTTTCTTT
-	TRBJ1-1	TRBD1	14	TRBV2	CASRDTGGNTEAFF	TGTGCCAGCAGGGATACAGGGGGCAACACTGAAGCTTTCTTT
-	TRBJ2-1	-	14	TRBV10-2	CASSESREQDEQFF	TGCGCCAGCAGTGAGTCGCGGGAACAGGATGAGCAGTTCTTC
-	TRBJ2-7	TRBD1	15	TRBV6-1	CASSEPGQAAYEQYF	TGTGCCAGCAGTGAACCAGGACAGGCAGCCTACGAGCAGTACTTC
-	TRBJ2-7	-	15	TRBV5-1	CASSLEVGSSYEQYF	TGCGCCAGCAGCTTAGAGGTCGGGAGCTCCTACGAGCAGTACTTC
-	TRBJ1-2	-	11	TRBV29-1	CSVTWGYGYTF	TGCAGCGTTACCTGGGGGTATGGCTACACCTTC
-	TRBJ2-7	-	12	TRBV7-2	CASSLVYDEQYF	TGTGCCAGCAGCTTAGTATACGACGAGCAGTACTTC
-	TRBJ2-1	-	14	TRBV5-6	CASSLVASYNEQFF	TGTGCCAGCAGCTTGGTTGCTAGCTACAATGAGCAGTTCTTC
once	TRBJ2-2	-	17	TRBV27	CASSLLGGFSITGELFF	TGTGCCAGCAGTTTATTGGGGGGTTTTTCAATCACCGGGGAGCTGTTTTTT
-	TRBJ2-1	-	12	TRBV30	CAWSVRDNEQFF	TGTGCCTGGAGTGTAAGGGACAATGAGCAGTTCTTC
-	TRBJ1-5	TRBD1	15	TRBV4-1	CASSRTGASNQPQHF	TGCGCCAGCAGCCGGACAGGGGCGAGCAATCAGCCCCAGCATTTT
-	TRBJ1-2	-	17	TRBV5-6	CASSLETESRLNYGYTF	TGTGCCAGCAGCTTGGAAACGGAATCGAGACTTAACTATGGCTACACCTTC
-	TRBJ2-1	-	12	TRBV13	CASSPRSYEQFF	TGTGCCAGCAGCCCGCGTTCCTATGAGCAGTTCTTC
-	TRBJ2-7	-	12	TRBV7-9	CASSFQGNEQYF	TGTGCCAGCAGCTTTCAGGGCAACGAGCAGTACTTC
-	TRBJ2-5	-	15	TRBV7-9	CASSLEWPAEETQYF	TGTGCCAGCAGCTTAGAGTGGCCCGCAGAAGAGACCCAGTACTTC
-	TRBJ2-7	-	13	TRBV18	CASSCRGSYEQYF	TGTGCCAGCTCGTGCCGCGGAAGCTACGAGCAGTACTTC
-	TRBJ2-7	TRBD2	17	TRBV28	CASTHGWAGGHSYEQYF	TGTGCCAGCACTCACGGTTGGGCGGGAGGCCACTCCTACGAGCAGTACTTC
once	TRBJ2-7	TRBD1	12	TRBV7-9	CASSPTGYEQYF	TGTGCCAGCAGCCCGACAGGGTACGAGCAGTACTTC
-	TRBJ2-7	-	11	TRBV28	CASRWGYEQYF	TGTGCCAGCAGGTGGGGCTACGAGCAGTACTTC
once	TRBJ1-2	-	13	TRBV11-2	CASSPTERYGYTF	TGTGCCAGCAGCCCAACAGAGAGATATGGCTACACCTTC
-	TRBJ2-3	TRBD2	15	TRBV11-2	CASSLRWGGTDTQYF	TGTGCCAGCAGCTTACGGTGGGGGGGTACAGATACGCAGTATTTT
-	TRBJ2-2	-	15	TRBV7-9	CASSLYTGTGGELFF	TGTGCCAGCAGCTTATACACAGGGACTGGCGGGGAGCTGTTTTTT
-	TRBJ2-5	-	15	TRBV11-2	CASSLPLTDQETQYF	TGTGCCAGCAGCTTACCCTTGACAGACCAAGAGACCCAGTACTTC
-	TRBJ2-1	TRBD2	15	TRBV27	CASSPPLAGYNEQFF	TGTGCCAGCAGTCCCCCTCTAGCGGGTTACAATGAGCAGTTCTTC
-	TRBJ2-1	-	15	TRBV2	CASSEVTALQNEQFF	TGTGCCAGCAGTGAAGTAACGGCCTTACAAAATGAGCAGTTCTTC
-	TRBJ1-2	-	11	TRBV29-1	CSVIADYGYTF	TGCAGCGTGATTGCAGACTATGGCTACACCTTC